These 3 T cell receptor beta chains were sequenced from one sample in a study of blood T cell repertoires in COVID-19. Sequencing was performed with immunoSEQ multiplex PCR; in TCRdb, only in-frame clones are kept and a portion is missing. The data contain roughly 99,000 clones, roughly 78% of them singletons. The sequenced sample consisted of peripheral blood. The source is a woman older than 75 with active or convalescent COVID-19.

The chain couples TRBV24-1 to TRBJ2-6, with a weak D call TRBD2 (6 bases). The CDR3 spans 16 residues. Trimming left V 4 bases short and J 0 bases short, with 9 bases between. Germline V gives CDR1 KGHDR, CDR2 SFDVKD. The CDR3 DNA reads TGTGCCACCAGTGACCGGGGAGGCTCTGGGGCCAACGTCCTGACTTTC. This encodes CATSDRGGSGANVLTF.

The V and J genes are TRBV11-3 and TRBJ2-2; TRBD1 matches at 10 bases. This CDR3 is built from 16 residues. V gave up 2 bases and J gave up 5 bases; unmatched junction bases: 5. The V gene's germline CDR1 is SGHNT and CDR2 YENEEA. The CDR3 loop is CASSLTGTGVTGELFF. The CDR3 bases are TGTGCCAGCAGCTTAACCGGGACAGGGGTAACCGGGGAGCTGTTTTTT.

This clone occurred once. V gene TRBV27 combines with J gene TRBJ2-7, with 11 nucleotides matching TRBD2. Germline V gene sequence: CDR1 MNHEY, CDR2 SMNVEV (reference sequence). The CDR3 spans 15 residues. After removal of 6 bases from V and 2 bases from J, the junction contained 6 bases not matched to a gene. In nucleotides, the CDR3 is TGTGCCAGCAGGACCGGGACTAGCGGTACCTACGAGCAGTACTTC. Its translation: CASRTGTSGTYEQYF.